This TCR beta chain was documented in a study of blood T cells in healthy people across ages. A second PCR, run for about 7 to 11 cycles, used a sample-barcoded 5' primer plus a J-beta primer mix. TCRdb analysed the 5' RACE reads with MiXCR anew, one entry per CDR3 protein. This sample has 1.5 million to 2 million distinct CDR3 sequences, with roughly two fifths found just once. The CDR3 extends over 13 amino acids. Germline values: CDR1 DFQATT, CDR2 SNEGSKA (reference sequence). The source material was blood. This sequence was found in a human donor in good health. The rearrangement links TRBV20-1 to TRBJ2-3; D unresolved. The chain's CDR3 is CSAELLSTDTQYF. CDR3 DNA sequence: TGCAGCGCTGAACTACTATCCACAGATACGCAGTATTTT.